The table lists the clone carrying this TCR beta chain with a few counts. Its antigen remains unknown. This CDR3 is built from 16 residues. Germline V lookup: CDR1 LGHNA, CDR2 YNFKEQ. Trimming at V came to 2 bases and at J to 2 bases, leaving 6 bases not matched to a gene. The sample belongs to a study of response to subunit inactivated influenza vaccine. Study-level results: There was a suggestion from the authors that each seasonal influenza vaccination recruits few new T cells.

TCRdb independently ran MiXCR on the RT-PCR reads; one entry per CDR3 protein. Of about 800,000 distinct CDR3 sequences detected, less than 25% appear once; the ten largest clones hold roughly a tenth. This chain joins TRBV4-2 and TRBJ2-3; 8 bases align to TRBD2. The sample in question was PBMCs from blood, obtained roughly 5 days after vaccination. The clonotype comes from a man aged 50 to 59 who received an inactivated influenza vaccine. CDR3 amino acids: CASSQRAGDFTDTQYF. CDR3 in DNA: TGTGCCAGCAGCCAAAGAGCGGGGGACTTCACAGATACGCAGTATTTT.